This TCR beta chain was captured by sequencing in a study of OX40 agonist ivuxolimab in advanced cancers. In the study overall: Patients received the agonistic anti-OX40 (CD134) antibody ivuxolimab. Males comprised around four fifths of the group, whose mean age was approximately 61 years (range about 20 to 85). The patients received ivuxolimab by intravenous route every 2 weeks at 0.01 to 10 mg/kg. A history of anti-PD-1, anti-PD-L1 or anti-CTLA-4 therapy was acceptable, and approximately 41% had some.

A note on this clone: The same CDR3 can be traced to other DNA sequences in this sample.

Sequencing used immunoSEQ multiplex PCR; TCRdb keeps in-frame clones, though not all of them. Of under 30,000 clones in the sample, around 90% are singletons; the top ten hold just under 9.5%. The V gene's germline CDR1 is DFQATT and CDR2 SNEGSKA (reference sequence). CDR3 size: 11 residues. The germline V and J ends were trimmed by 0 bases and 3 bases, with 3 bases remaining between them. This chain uses TRBV20-1 with TRBJ2-7; D gene ambiguous. Sequenced here: CD4+ or CD8+ T cells sorted from blood, sampled in a trial of the OX40 agonist ivuxolimab. This TCR came from an adult with an advanced solid tumor such as melanoma, head and neck, liver or kidney cancer. As DNA, the CDR3 is TGCAGTGCTAGAGACAACTACGAGCAGTACTTC. It yields the protein CSARDNYEQYF.